Reported below is one TCR beta chain. Its cognate antigen is unknown. The sample is drawn from a study of T cell responses to AZD1222 COVID-19 vaccine. Study overall: Second doses were pooled across both intervals (about 4 or about 12 weeks).

Germline lookup yields CDR1 SGHDT and CDR2 YYEEEE. The CDR3 length is 15 residues. Trimming pared 2 bases from V and 5 bases from J, leaving 16 bases between. Generated by immunoSEQ multiplex PCR, the TCRdb table keeps only in-frame clones and is missing some. Seen here are about 110,000 clones, about 88% observed once, and the top ten hold under 20%. Study-level findings and limits: Repertoires were obtained only post-peak T cell response. Reportedly, close to half of spike-specific TCRs are directed against unmutated variant regions. Clonal diversity was possibly underestimated, and the donors were mostly white British, with more females.

V usage is TRBV5-6 and J usage is TRBJ1-1, with D possibly matching TRBD1 (5 bases). This clonotype was sampled from an adult in good health. Sequencing used peripheral blood, obtained on day 0 of AZD1222 vaccination. CDR3 in amino acids: CASSFDQGRATEAFF. CDR3 sequence (DNA): TGTGCCAGCAGCTTTGATCAGGGTCGGGCGACTGAAGCTTTCTTT.